In this sample, the clone carrying this TCR beta chain turned up many times. The CDR3 is 14 residues long. Looked up from germline, CDR1 is LGHDT and CDR2 is YNNKEL (reference sequence). V lost 4 bases to trimming and J lost 9 bases, with 13 bases between them. The data originate from a study of T cells of healthy individuals. TCRdb reprocessed the 5' RACE reads with MiXCR, giving one entry per CDR3 protein. The sample has approximately 50,000 distinct CDR3 sequences, 14% to 15% seen once. This receptor was taken from a human donor in good health. The V and J genes are TRBV3-1 and TRBJ1-6; D is uncertain. The CDR3 DNA is TGTGCCAGCAGCCCCGCGGACGGGTTTTCACCCCTCCACTTT. The encoded protein is CASSPADGFSPLHF.